This entry lists 13 T cell receptor beta chains sequenced from one sample in a study of T cell responses to AZD1222 COVID-19 vaccine listed by TCRdb under 2021. What the time point label conveys for this sample: about 28 days (+/-7) after the second vaccine dose. Taken with the paper, the label for treatment or condition translates to: meningococcal conjugate vaccine given as trial control. The library relied on the immunoSEQ multiplex PCR assay. TCRdb stores this immuneACCESS table with in-frame sequences only. Part of the clones is absent; in the studies checked, under half of the shortfall reflects unresolved V genes, and no reason is known for the rest. A total of about 200,000 clones appear in this sample, around 94% of them only once. The top ten constitute less than 4.5% of the sample. The sequences come from peripheral blood, collected 28 days after the second dose of the MenACWY control vaccine. The receptors shown here come from an adult who received the MenACWY meningococcal vaccine as a control.

The gene calls are TRBV14 and TRBJ2-2; D is uncertain. CDR1 SGHDN and CDR2 FVKESK come from the germline V gene. V was pared by 1 base and J by 2 bases, with 5 bases between. The CDR3 is 14 residues long. The CDR3 loop reads CASSQVHNTGELFF. CDR3 DNA: TGTGCCAGCAGCCAAGTACACAACACCGGGGAGCTGTTTTTT.

The V call is TRBV9, the J call TRBJ1-4, with TRBD1 identical over 10 bases. J gave up 7 bases and V 0 bases, and 0 bases lay outside the gene matches. CDR3 length: 14 amino acids. CDR1 SGDLS and CDR2 YYNGEE come from the germline V gene. The CDR3 here is CASSVGTGGEKLFF. CDR3 sequence (DNA): TGTGCCAGCAGCGTAGGGACAGGGGGTGAAAAACTGTTTTTT.

The CDR3 is CTSSQEERERGELFF. In DNA form, the CDR3 reads TGCACCAGCAGCCAAGAAGAGCGGGAGAGGGGGGAGCTGTTTTTT. The chain links TRBV1 to TRBJ2-2; the table's D call of TRBD2 was not tested on the DNA. TRBV1 is classified as a pseudogene. The CDR3 is made up of 15 amino acids.

V gene TRBV7-8 combines with J gene TRBJ2-2; D remains unclear. Germline CDR1 is SGHVS and CDR2 is FQNEAQ. The CDR3 contains 14 residues. V lost 1 base and J lost 4, with 7 bases in between. CDR3 sequence reads: CASSLGPSTGELFF. The CDR3 DNA is TGTGCCAGCAGCTTAGGCCCCAGCACCGGGGAGCTGTTTTTT.

This clone was counted only a few times. This chain connects TRBV29-1 to TRBJ2-7; TRBD2 aligns across 15 bases. V lost 1 base to trimming and J lost 3 bases; unmatched junction nucleotides: 4. This CDR3 contains 16 residues. From germline, CDR1 is SQVTM and CDR2 ANQGSEA. CDR3 region: CSVEGTSGRGLYEQYF. The CDR3, as DNA: TGCAGCGTTGAAGGGACTAGCGGGAGGGGACTCTACGAGCAGTACTTC.

The chain combines TRBV5-1 with TRBJ2-7, with a tentative D call TRBD2 (5 bases). Germline V CDR1 and CDR2: SGHRS, YFSETQ. The ends were cut back, 4 bases at V and 7 bases at J, with 21 bases in the middle. The CDR3 is 15 residues long. The CDR3 nucleotides read TGCGCCAGCAGCCAAGAGGGCCGAACTGTAGCGGAGCAGTACTTC. The encoded protein is CASSQEGRTVAEQYF.

The rearrangement links TRBV6-4 to TRBJ2-1; D not resolved. Germline assignment: CDR1 MRHNA and CDR2 SNTAGT. There are 16 residues in the CDR3. The ends were cut back, 5 bases at V and 0 bases at J, with 14 bases in the middle. This CDR3 reads CASSTRSSISYNEQFF. CDR3 bases: TGTGCCAGCAGTACCCGGTCATCAATCTCCTACAATGAGCAGTTCTTC.

This chain uses TRBV5-1 with TRBJ2-1; the D call may be TRBD1 or TRBD2 (5 bases each). The CDR3 length is 13 residues. Germline values: CDR1 SGHRS, CDR2 YFSETQ. Trimming pared 7 bases from V and 5 bases from J, leaving 13 bases between. For the CDR3, the DNA is TGCGCCAGCGGGGTGACAGCGGACAATGAGCAGTTCTTC. Translation gives CASGVTADNEQFF.

The chain has TRBV15 and TRBJ1-2; weak D call: TRBD1 (6 bases). The V end was cut by 1 base, the J end by 6 bases, with 12 bases between. The length of the CDR3 is 14 residues. CDR1 LNHNV and CDR2 YYDKDF come from the germline V gene (reference sequence). CDR3 coding DNA: TGTGCCACCAGCAGAGGAGGGGACACCGATGGCTACACCTTC. Protein product: CATSRGGDTDGYTF.

The chain has TRBV3-1 (or the pseudogene TRBV3-2) and TRBJ1-1, with D perhaps TRBD1 (6 bases). Trimming stripped 4 bases from V and 4 bases from J, with 10 bases between. Germline-derived CDR1 and CDR2 are LGHDT and YNNKEL (reference sequence). The CDR3 length is 13 residues. The CDR3 sequence is CASSLGGATEAFF. In nucleotides, the CDR3 is TGTGCCAGCAGCCTGGGGGGGGCCACTGAAGCTTTCTTT.

The chain employs TRBV4-1 and TRBJ1-3; maybe TRBD1 (5 bases). The CDR3 extends over 15 amino acids. Germline V gene sequence: CDR1 MGHRA, CDR2 YSYEKL. The ends were cut back, 1 base at V and 0 bases at J, with 7 bases in the middle. CDR3 sequence reads: CASSQGGGSGNTIYF. As DNA, the CDR3 is TGCGCCAGCAGCCAAGGGGGGGGCTCTGGAAACACCATATATTTT.

The CDR3 is CASSLSGQVYNEQFF. The CDR3 nucleotides read TGTGCCAGCAGTTTATCGGGACAGGTGTACAATGAGCAGTTCTTC. This sequence joins TRBV28 and TRBJ2-1; 8 bases match TRBD1. With 1 base clipped from V and 4 bases from J, the junction kept 3 bases outside the gene matches. The CDR3 has 15 residues. Germline values: CDR1 MDHEN, CDR2 SYDVKM. Full variable domain (outside the CDR3, taken from reference TRBV28 and TRBJ2-1): DVKVTQSSRYLVKRTGEKVFLECVQDMDHENMFWYRQDPGLGLRLIYFSYDVKMKEKGDIPEGYSVSREKKERFSLILESASTNQTSMYLCASSLSGQVYNEQFFGPGTRLTVL.

This rearrangement joins TRBV5-1 to TRBJ2-3, with D perhaps TRBD1 or TRBD2 (6 bases each). V shed 0 bases and J shed 4 bases, with 9 bases lying between them. CDR3 length: 14 residues. Germline CDR1 reads SGHRS; CDR2 reads YFSETQ. The CDR3 reads CASSLVGGADTQYF. The CDR3 coding sequence is TGCGCCAGCAGCTTGGTGGGGGGCGCAGATACGCAGTATTTT.